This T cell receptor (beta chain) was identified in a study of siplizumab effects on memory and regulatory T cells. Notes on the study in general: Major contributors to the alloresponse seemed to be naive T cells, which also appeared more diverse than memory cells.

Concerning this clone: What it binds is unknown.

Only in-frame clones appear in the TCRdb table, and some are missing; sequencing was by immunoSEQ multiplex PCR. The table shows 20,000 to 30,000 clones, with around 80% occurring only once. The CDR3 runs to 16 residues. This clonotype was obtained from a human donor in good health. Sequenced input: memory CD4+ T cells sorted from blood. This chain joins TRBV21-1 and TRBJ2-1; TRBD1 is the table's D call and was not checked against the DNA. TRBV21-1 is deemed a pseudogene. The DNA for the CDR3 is TGTGCCAGCAGCAAAGCTACTCGGGACAGGTCCGGTGAGCAGTTCTTC. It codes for CASSKATRDRSGEQFF.